The clone carrying this T cell receptor (beta chain) was picked up a small number of times. The germline V gene encodes CDR1 SGDLS and CDR2 YYNGEE. V lost 4 bases to trimming and J lost 5 bases; unmatched junction nucleotides: 2. There are 13 residues in the CDR3. Original processing methods: From reference gene primer amplification, estimates of nucleated cell counts were derived. Produced via immunoSEQ multiplex PCR; TCRdb's table is partial and in-frame only. D and trimming were read from the DNA, whereas the V and J calls and clone size are those reported in that table. Here the sample spans around 100,000 clones, roughly 80% being singletons. This sample is part of a study of blood T cell repertoires in COVID-19. Overall study: Researchers got acute and convalescent COVID-19 samples from the United States, Italy and Spain. PBMCs, B-cell-depleted T cells, or T cells were the source of the cDNA or gDNA that made up the material.

The receptor was isolated from a man aged 70-80 years with active or convalescent COVID-19. The chain uses TRBV9 and TRBJ2-5, with 10 nucleotides matching TRBD2. The sequenced material came from peripheral blood. CDR3 bases: TGTGCCAGCAGCCTGACTAGCGGGGAGACCCAGTACTTC. Amino acid sequence: CASSLTSGETQYF.